This T cell receptor (beta chain) came from a study of blood T cell repertoires in COVID-19. In the authors' methods: Estimates of nucleated cell counts were drawn from the amplification of reference gene primers. The table came from immunoSEQ multiplex PCR; TCRdb's copy has only in-frame clones and leaves some out. V and J calls and clone size follow that table, whereas D and trimming were derived from the DNA. In the table there are roughly 330,000 clones, roughly 90% of which are singletons. The TCR originated in a young man who had recovered from COVID-19. The sequencing sample was made of peripheral blood.

The CDR3 nucleotides read TGTGCCAGCAGCTTATCCCATCTGCGGTCCTATAATTCACCCCTCCACTTT. Encoded protein: CASSLSHLRSYNSPLHF. This chain links TRBV7-9 with TRBJ1-6, with unresolved D. The CDR3 loop spans 17 amino acids. The V end was cut by 2 bases, the J end by 1 base, with 12 bases between. Germline CDR1 SEHNR, CDR2 FQNEAQ (reference sequence).